This TCR beta chain was found in a study of control samples from healthy donors and cancer patients. The assay was immunoSEQ multiplex PCR, and TCRdb's table has in-frame clones only and misses some. The top ten hold 2% to 3% of the sample, which has 130,000 or so clones, approximately 90% seen once. This sequence originates from a man aged 40-50 years in good health. Sequenced input: blood.

This CDR3 reads CAISESGTPSNQPQHF. In nucleotides, the CDR3 is TGTGCCATCAGTGAGTCGGGGACACCAAGCAATCAGCCCCAGCATTTT. The chain joins TRBV10-3 to TRBJ1-5; D is perhaps TRBD1 (6 bases). Germline V gives CDR1 ENHRY, CDR2 SYGVKD. The CDR3 spans 16 residues. The germline V and J ends were trimmed by 0 bases and 1 base, with 10 bases remaining between them.